This T cell receptor beta chain was identified in a study of cytomegalovirus exposure and HLA in healthy donors. The PCR ran on 60 Vbeta and 13 Jbeta primers. The repertoire was sequenced with immunoSEQ multiplex PCR; TCRdb's copy has only in-frame clones and lacks some. This sample's table has roughly 50,000 clones. This TCR was sampled from a woman in her sixties in good health and CMV-seropositive. Sequencing input: PBMCs.

The CDR3 coding sequence is TGTGCCAGCAGCTTACGTATCTCGGCGGATTCCACCTACGAGCAGTACTTC. Translating it yields CASSLRISADSTYEQYF. The chain combines TRBV7-8 with TRBJ2-7; D call uncertain. V lost 2 bases and J 2 bases, leaving 19 bases between the germline ends. The CDR3 length is 17 residues. Germline V CDR1 and CDR2: SGHVS, FQNEAQ.